This T cell receptor beta chain comes out of a study of cytomegalovirus exposure and HLA in healthy donors. Overall study context: Earlier findings included roughly 100 million unique TCR beta sequences obtained from about 179 million T cells. As released early, the data held some 80 million unique TCRs from HLA-typed donors.

Germline CDR1 SGHNT, CDR2 YYREEE (reference sequence). The germline V and J ends were trimmed by 3 bases and 11 bases, with 15 bases remaining between them. The CDR3 is 13 residues long. Worth noting for this clone: The antigen remains undetermined.

Whole-study findings and limits: In a later analysis, TCR beta V- and J-gene trimming was associated with a missense DCLRE1C variant.

The PCR made use of 60 Vbeta and 13 Jbeta primers. Per the original methods: In a later analysis, of some 80 million unique beta chains, 9 million to 11 million appeared in at least two donors. Sequencing used immunoSEQ multiplex PCR; TCRdb keeps in-frame clones, though not all of them. V and J calls and clone size are those listed in that table; D and trimming were worked out from the DNA. This sample has about 190,000 clones; over 75% occur once, and the top ten carry around 2%. Sequencing used PBMCs. The chain is built from TRBV5-4 and TRBJ2-1; no firm D call. This TCR derives from a man aged 18-30 years in good health and CMV-seronegative. The CDR3 coding sequence is TGTGCCAGCAGCTCGCGCTCAAATATGAAGCAGTTCTTC. It yields the protein CASSSRSNMKQFF.